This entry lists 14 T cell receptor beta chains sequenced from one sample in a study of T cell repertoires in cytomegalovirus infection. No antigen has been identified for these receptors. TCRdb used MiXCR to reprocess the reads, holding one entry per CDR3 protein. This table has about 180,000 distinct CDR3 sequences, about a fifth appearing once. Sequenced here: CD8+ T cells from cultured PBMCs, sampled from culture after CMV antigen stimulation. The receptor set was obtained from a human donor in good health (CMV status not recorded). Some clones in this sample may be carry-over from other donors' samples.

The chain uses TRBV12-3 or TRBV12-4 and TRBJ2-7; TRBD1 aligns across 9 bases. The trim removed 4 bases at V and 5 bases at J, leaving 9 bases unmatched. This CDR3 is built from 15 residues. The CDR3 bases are TGTGCCAGCAGTTCACCGGGACAGGGATACCACGAGCAGTACTTC. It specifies CASSSPGQGYHEQYF.

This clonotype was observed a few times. CDR3 loop: CASSFAFPETQYF. The CDR3 DNA is TGTGCCAGCAGCTTTGCCTTTCCAGAGACCCAGTACTTC. The rearrangement uses TRBV7-9 and TRBJ2-5; unclear D gene. The CDR3 extends over 13 amino acids. Deletions cut 3 bases from V and 4 bases from J, with 9 bases between. From germline, CDR1 is SEHNR and CDR2 FQNEAQ (reference sequence).

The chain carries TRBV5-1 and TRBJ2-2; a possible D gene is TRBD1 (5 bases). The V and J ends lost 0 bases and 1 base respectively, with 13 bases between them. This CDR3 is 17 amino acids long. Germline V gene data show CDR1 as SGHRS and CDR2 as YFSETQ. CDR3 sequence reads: CASSLETLQGNTGELFF. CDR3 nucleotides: TGCGCCAGCAGCTTGGAGACGCTCCAGGGGAACACCGGGGAGCTGTTTTTT.

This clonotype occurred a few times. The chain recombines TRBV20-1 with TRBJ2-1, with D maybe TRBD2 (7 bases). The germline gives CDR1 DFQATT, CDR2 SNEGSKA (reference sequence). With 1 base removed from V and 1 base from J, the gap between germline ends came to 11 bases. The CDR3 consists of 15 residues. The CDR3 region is CSARVGGPSYNEQFF. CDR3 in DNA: TGCAGTGCTAGAGTGGGGGGGCCATCCTACAATGAGCAGTTCTTC.

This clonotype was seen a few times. The CDR3 DNA sequence: TGTGCCAGCATAGCGGTACTCACAGATACGCAGTATTTT. It encodes CASIAVLTDTQYF. The chain has TRBV6-6 and TRBJ2-3; D might be TRBD2 (6 bases). The CDR3 sequence is 13 residues long. The V gene lost 7 bases and the J gene lost 2 bases, with 10 bases spanning the gap. Per germline, CDR1 MNHNY and CDR2 SVGAGI (reference sequence).

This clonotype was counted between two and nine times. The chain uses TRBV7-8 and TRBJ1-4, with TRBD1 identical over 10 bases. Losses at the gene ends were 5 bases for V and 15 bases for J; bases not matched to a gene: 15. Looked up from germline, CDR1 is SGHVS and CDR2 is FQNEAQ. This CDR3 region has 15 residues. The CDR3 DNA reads TGTGCCAGCAGCGTCCCGGGACAGGGGCCTTACAAGGTGTTTTTT. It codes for CASSVPGQGPYKVFF.

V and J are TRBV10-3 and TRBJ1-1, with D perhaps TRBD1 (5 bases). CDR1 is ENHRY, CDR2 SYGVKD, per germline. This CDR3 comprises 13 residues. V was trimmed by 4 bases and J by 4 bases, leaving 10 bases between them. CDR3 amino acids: CAISGAGSTEAFF. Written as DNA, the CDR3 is TGTGCCATCAGTGGGGCAGGGAGCACTGAAGCTTTCTTT.

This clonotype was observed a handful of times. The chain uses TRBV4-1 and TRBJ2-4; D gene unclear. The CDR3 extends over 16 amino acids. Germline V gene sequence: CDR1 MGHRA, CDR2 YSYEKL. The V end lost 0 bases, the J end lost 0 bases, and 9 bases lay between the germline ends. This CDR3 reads CASSQDIALAKNIQYF. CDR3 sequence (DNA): TGCGCCAGCAGCCAAGATATAGCACTAGCCAAAAACATTCAGTACTTC.

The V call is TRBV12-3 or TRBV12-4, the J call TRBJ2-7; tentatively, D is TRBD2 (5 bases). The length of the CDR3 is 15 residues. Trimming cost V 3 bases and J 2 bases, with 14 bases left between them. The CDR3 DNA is TGTGCCAGCAGTTTCTCTGGGAGCGGCACCTACGAGCAGTACTTC. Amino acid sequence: CASSFSGSGTYEQYF.

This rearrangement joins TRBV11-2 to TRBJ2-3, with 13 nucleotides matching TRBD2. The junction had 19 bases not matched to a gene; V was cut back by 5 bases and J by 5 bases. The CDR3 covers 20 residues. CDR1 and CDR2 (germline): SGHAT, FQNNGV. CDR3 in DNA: TGTGCCAGCAGCCTCGTCATGGGATCACTAGCGGGGGGGCCAGGAGATACGCAGTATTTT. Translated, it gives CASSLVMGSLAGGPGDTQYF.

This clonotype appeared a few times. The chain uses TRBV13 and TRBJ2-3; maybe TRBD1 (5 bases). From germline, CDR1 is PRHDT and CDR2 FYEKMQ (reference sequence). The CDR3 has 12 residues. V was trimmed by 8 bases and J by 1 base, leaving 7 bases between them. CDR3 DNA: TGTGCCAGCGTAGGGGGCACAGATACGCAGTATTTT. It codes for CASVGGTDTQYF.

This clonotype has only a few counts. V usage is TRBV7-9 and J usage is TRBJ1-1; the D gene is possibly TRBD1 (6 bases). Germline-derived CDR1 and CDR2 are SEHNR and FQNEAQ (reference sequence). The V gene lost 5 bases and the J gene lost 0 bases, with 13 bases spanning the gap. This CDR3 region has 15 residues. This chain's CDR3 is CASSEPGQLNTEAFF. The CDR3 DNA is TGTGCCAGCAGCGAACCGGGACAACTGAACACTGAAGCTTTCTTT.

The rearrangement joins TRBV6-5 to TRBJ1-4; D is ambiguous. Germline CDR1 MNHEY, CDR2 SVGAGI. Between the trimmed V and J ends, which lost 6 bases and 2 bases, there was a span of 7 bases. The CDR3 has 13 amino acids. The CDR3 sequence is CASRKGTNEKLFF. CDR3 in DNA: TGTGCCAGCAGAAAGGGTACTAATGAAAAACTGTTTTTT.

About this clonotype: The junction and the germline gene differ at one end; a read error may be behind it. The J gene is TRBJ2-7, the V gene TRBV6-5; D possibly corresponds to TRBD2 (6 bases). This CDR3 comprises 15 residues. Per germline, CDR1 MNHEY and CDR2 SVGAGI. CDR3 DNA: TGTGACAGCAGTTATGTCGCGGGGCCCTCCTACGAGCAGTACTTC. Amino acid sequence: CDSSYVAGPSYEQYF.